This TCR beta chain was recovered during a study of blood T cells in healthy people across ages. General observations from the study: Donors of long life had a larger count of naive CD4+ cells and greater diversity than aged donors. In older individuals, TCR beta diversity per million T cells was lower, falling roughly linearly with age.

Alongside a J-beta primer mix, a sample-barcoded 5' primer served in a second PCR lasting roughly 6 to 11 cycles. Via MiXCR, TCRdb re-called the 5' RACE reads, giving one row per CDR3 protein. The sample consists of hundreds of thousands of distinct CDR3 sequences, approximately 50% of them appearing once. Details on this clonotype: Its antigen is unidentified.

The CDR3 spans 17 residues. V lost 5 bases to trimming and J lost 5 bases; unmatched junction nucleotides: 13. The sample providers were healthy Caucasian people from Russia, aged roughly 6 to 95. Material for sequencing was blood. This clonotype originated in a man in his sixties in good health. The chain combines TRBV12-3 or TRBV12-4 with TRBJ2-5, with TRBD2 matching over 11 bases. As DNA, the CDR3 is TGTGCCAGCAGTATCCGACTAGCGGGGCCACGGGAGGAGACCCAGTACTTC. Translation gives CASSIRLAGPREETQYF.